This is a list of T cell receptor beta chains from one sample in a study of T cells after yellow fever vaccination. MiXCR, run by TCRdb on the 5' RACE reads, gives a single entry per CDR3 protein. The sample includes 340,000 or so distinct CDR3 sequences, approximately 12% of them seen just once. The material was CD4+ T cells sorted from PBMCs, obtained 15 days after the yellow fever booster vaccination. These receptors were taken from a man between 18 and 35 years old who received the YFV17D yellow fever vaccine. The CDR3 runs from the conserved cysteine through the conserved F or W. The D gene is left open where the match is weak. Only part of the rows carry a size: once, few, many, or a class if the clone is expanded.

size,J,V,D,DNA,CDR3
few,TRBJ1-2,TRBV2,TRBD1,TGTGCCAGCAGTGTCACGGGACAGGAGACTTATGGCTACACCTTC,CASSVTGQETYGYTF
many,TRBJ1-1,TRBV5-1,.,TGCGCCAGCAGCTCCTCAGGGTACACTGAAGCTTTCTTT,CASSSSGYTEAFF
.,TRBJ1-2,TRBV7-2,.,TGTGCCAGCAGCTCCTACACATTCGGACTCCGTCCTGGCTACACCTTC,CASSSYTFGLRPGYTF
many,TRBJ1-3,TRBV5-8,.,TGTGCCAGCAGCCTCACTCTTACAGGGATGGCTGGAAACACCATATATTTT,CASSLTLTGMAGNTIYF
many,TRBJ2-7,TRBV5-1,.,TGCGCCAGCAGCCTAGGGCAGTTACAAGGCGAGCAGTACTTC,CASSLGQLQGEQYF
.,TRBJ2-6,TRBV7-9,.,TGTGCCAGCAGCTCCCCGGACGTCCTGACTTTC,CASSSPDVLTF
few,TRBJ2-1,TRBV29-1,TRBD1,TGCAGCGTCGAACGGGACAGGCCAGGCTACAATGAGCAGTTCTTC,CSVERDRPGYNEQFF
.,TRBJ1-2,TRBV14,.,TGTGCCAGCAGCCAAGATTACGGCAGGGCGACTGGCTACACCTTC,CASSQDYGRATGYTF
.,TRBJ2-2,TRBV19,.,TGTGCCAGTAGTATAGTTCGGGCCACCGGGGAGCTGTTTTTT,CASSIVRATGELFF
many,TRBJ2-7,TRBV20-1,TRBD2,TGCAGTGCTAGAGATCGTGGGGGGGGCTACGAGCAGTACTTC,CSARDRGGGYEQYF
.,TRBJ2-1,TRBV14,.,TGTGCCAGCAGCAGACAGACCTACAATGAGCAGTTCTTC,CASSRQTYNEQFF
.,TRBJ1-1,TRBV18,.,TGTGCCAGCTCTCCAAATCGGGGGACTGAAGCTTTCTTT,CASSPNRGTEAFF
few,TRBJ1-3,TRBV12-3/TRBV12-4,.,TGTGCCAGCAGTTTAGGCAGGGGATATGGAAACACCATATATTTT,CASSLGRGYGNTIYF
few,TRBJ2-3,TRBV18,TRBD1,TGTGCCAGCTCACCTGGACAGGGCACCGGGTGGACAGATACGCAGTATTTT,CASSPGQGTGWTDTQYF
.,TRBJ2-5,TRBV5-1,TRBD1,TGCGCCAGCAGCTTCCAACTGACAGGGGGCCAAGAGACCCAGTACTTC,CASSFQLTGGQETQYF
.,TRBJ2-6,TRBV4-1,TRBD1,TGCGCCAGCAGCCATGTGGGACAGGACTCTGGGGCCAACGTCCTGACTTTC,CASSHVGQDSGANVLTF
few,TRBJ1-1,TRBV6-5,.,TGTGCCAGCAGTTCCTTTGGAGGGCTCGACACTGAAGCTTTCTTT,CASSSFGGLDTEAFF
.,TRBJ1-2,TRBV18,.,TGTGCCAGCTCACCCCCAGAGGATGGCTACACCTTC,CASSPPEDGYTF
.,TRBJ1-4,TRBV6-1,.,TGTGCCAGCAGTGAGGAGACAGGCCGAGGTGAAAAACTGTTTTTT,CASSEETGRGEKLFF
.,TRBJ1-5,TRBV27,.,TGTGCCAGCAGCCGGTCCGGGGCCGGCAATCAGCCCCAGCATTTT,CASSRSGAGNQPQHF
.,TRBJ2-7,TRBV12-3/TRBV12-4,.,TGTGCCAGGTCCCGAACAGTCTCCTACGAGCAGTACTTC,CARSRTVSYEQYF
many,TRBJ2-1,TRBV3-1,.,TGTGCCAGCAGCCAATTCCGTGAGGGGGGGCAGTTCTTC,CASSQFREGGQFF
many,TRBJ2-5,TRBV7-2,TRBD1,TGTGCCAGCAGCCGCCAGGGGGCGGGAGAGACCCAGTACTTC,CASSRQGAGETQYF
many,TRBJ1-5,TRBV6-5,TRBD1,TGTGCCAGCAGACAGGGGAATCAGCCCCAGCATTTT,CASRQGNQPQHF
.,TRBJ2-1,TRBV4-1,TRBD2,TGCGCCAGCAGGCCAGAATCGACTAGCGGGGCTTACAATGAGCAGTTCTTC,CASRPESTSGAYNEQFF
.,TRBJ2-5,TRBV5-6,.,TGTGCCAGCAGCTTCTCTCAGGGTGGGGGTTTAGGGACCCAGTACTTC,CASSFSQGGGLGTQYF
.,TRBJ1-5,TRBV28,.,TGTGCCAGCGGGGCCGATCTGACGTTAAATCAGCCCCAGCATTTT,CASGADLTLNQPQHF
.,TRBJ1-1,TRBV29-1,.,TGCAGCGTTGAAGATACCGGGACTCTCACTGAAGCTTTCTTT,CSVEDTGTLTEAFF
.,TRBJ1-5,TRBV12-3/TRBV12-4,.,TGTGCCAGCAGTTTTGAGGGGCAGCCCCAGCATTTT,CASSFEGQPQHF
.,TRBJ2-5,TRBV18,.,TGTGCCAGCTCACTCCTGGTCCAAGAGACCCAGTACTTC,CASSLLVQETQYF
.,TRBJ1-2,TRBV2,.,TGTGCCAGCACGCCACAGTCTAACTATGGCTACACCTTC,CASTPQSNYGYTF
few,TRBJ2-5,TRBV24-1,.,TGTGCCACCAGTTCCACCGGGACCTTCCACGGGGAGACCCAGTACTTC,CATSSTGTFHGETQYF
.,TRBJ2-3,TRBV2,TRBD2,TGTGCCAGCAGTGATAGGCGGGGGGGCCCGGGAAATACGCAGTATTTT,CASSDRRGGPGNTQYF
.,TRBJ2-5,TRBV6-2/TRBV6-3,.,TGTGCCAGCAGTTACACATTGACCGGGCGGACCCAGTACTTC,CASSYTLTGRTQYF
many,TRBJ1-2,TRBV12-3/TRBV12-4,TRBD1,TGTGCCAGCAGTTATGGGACAGGGGGCTCCACTGGCTACACCTTC,CASSYGTGGSTGYTF
few,TRBJ1-1,TRBV20-1,.,TGCAGTGCCAAAGGGGGGACTGAAGCTTTCTTT,CSAKGGTEAFF
few,TRBJ2-7,TRBV19,.,TGTGCCACCCGATCGACGGGGGAGGTCTACGAGCAGTACTTC,CATRSTGEVYEQYF
many,TRBJ1-2,TRBV25-1,TRBD1,TGTGCCAGCAGTGAATCTACCGGGACAGGGAATGGCTACACCTTC,CASSESTGTGNGYTF
.,TRBJ2-7,TRBV11-2,.,TGTGCCAGCGGCACAACCACCTACGAGCAGTACTTC,CASGTTTYEQYF
few,TRBJ2-7,TRBV12-3/TRBV12-4,TRBD2,TGTGCCAGCAGTTTGGGGATTACAGCGGGGTACGCCTACGAGCAGTACTTC,CASSLGITAGYAYEQYF
.,TRBJ2-4,TRBV3-1,TRBD1,TGTGCCAGCAGCCAAATCCTACAGGGGACCGCCAAAAACATTCAGTACTTC,CASSQILQGTAKNIQYF